The clone carrying this TCR beta chain was seen repeatedly, ten times or more. The antigen is unknown. TCRdb independently ran MiXCR on the reads; one entry per CDR3 protein. The repertoire holds roughly 700,000 distinct CDR3 sequences, with roughly a third as singletons. This record comes from a study of T cell repertoires in cytomegalovirus infection. The wider study: CMV infection and matching HLA type were both indicated by public TCR beta signatures.

Trimming removed 1 base from V and 4 bases from J; junction bases left unmatched: 7. This CDR3 spans 16 amino acids. Germline CDR1 SGHTA, CDR2 FQGNSA. The study, taken as a whole, reports: Summed frequency of public TCR beta families distinguished CMV carriers with the relevant HLA. CMV-specific TCR beta clonotypes restricted by HLA-C dominated the ex vivo response.

The sample here was cultured PBMCs, taken from culture after CMV antigen stimulation. The sequence derives from a human donor in good health (CMV status not recorded). Some clones in this sample may be carry-over from other donors' samples. The chain employs TRBV7-2 and TRBJ2-3, with 8 bases that match TRBD1. The CDR3 region is CASSLEGRGHADTQYF. CDR3 DNA sequence: TGTGCCAGCAGCTTAGAGGGCAGGGGGCACGCAGATACGCAGTATTTT.